This is a list of T cell receptor beta chains from one sample in a study of spatial heterogeneity in lung cancer. A single record per CDR3 protein comes from TCRdb applying MiXCR to the 5' RACE reads. The sample includes roughly 9,300 distinct CDR3 sequences, roughly 6% of them seen just once. The sample in question was lung tumor tissue, obtained at surgery. These receptor sequences come from a male donor with early-stage non-small cell lung cancer. CDR3s leave out the opening cysteine and the closing phenylalanine or tryptophan. The order of the fields is clone size, V gene, J gene, CDR3 protein. Size is omitted from some rows. Given values are once, few, many or a class for expanded clones.

abundance: .
v_gene: TRBV6-2/TRBV6-3
j_gene: TRBJ2-2
CDR3aa: ASSNPRGELF

abundance: few
v_gene: TRBV7-2
j_gene: TRBJ2-5
CDR3aa: ASSLGGRPTQY

abundance: .
v_gene: TRBV7-2
j_gene: TRBJ2-5
CDR3aa: ASSLAQLARETQY

abundance: few
v_gene: TRBV6-5
j_gene: TRBJ2-7
CDR3aa: ASSLHPSGSYEQY

abundance: few
v_gene: TRBV7-2
j_gene: TRBJ2-5
CDR3aa: ASSQTSGGVKGTQY

abundance: many
v_gene: TRBV9
j_gene: TRBJ2-3
CDR3aa: ASSVGRTSGELDTQY

abundance: .
v_gene: TRBV9
j_gene: TRBJ2-3
CDR3aa: ASSPRTGGTDTQY

abundance: many
v_gene: TRBV5-8
j_gene: TRBJ2-2
CDR3aa: ASSFGRGRSFTGELF

abundance: .
v_gene: TRBV11-2
j_gene: TRBJ2-7
CDR3aa: ASSLGSSGGRYEQY

abundance: few
v_gene: TRBV4-3
j_gene: TRBJ2-2
CDR3aa: ASSQDPGVTAGELF

abundance: many
v_gene: TRBV4-2
j_gene: TRBJ2-5
CDR3aa: ASSPRGSGGLGEETQY

abundance: .
v_gene: TRBV2
j_gene: TRBJ2-7
CDR3aa: ASGRDRQNYEQY

abundance: medium-sized
v_gene: TRBV7-2
j_gene: TRBJ2-4
CDR3aa: ASSSKDIQY

abundance: many
v_gene: TRBV12-3/TRBV12-4
j_gene: TRBJ1-1
CDR3aa: ASRPDRANTEAF

abundance: .
v_gene: TRBV20-1
j_gene: TRBJ1-5
CDR3aa: SAREASGFRNQPQH

abundance: .
v_gene: TRBV2
j_gene: TRBJ1-4
CDR3aa: ASSETTGTTLGF

abundance: many
v_gene: TRBV6-4
j_gene: TRBJ2-2
CDR3aa: ASSDSSGGADTGELF

abundance: many
v_gene: TRBV7-3
j_gene: TRBJ2-7
CDR3aa: ASSPNGYEQY

abundance: few
v_gene: TRBV12-3/TRBV12-4
j_gene: TRBJ2-2
CDR3aa: ASSFFRGANTGELF

abundance: many
v_gene: TRBV11-2
j_gene: TRBJ2-5
CDR3aa: ASSPRTSGGVYQETQY

abundance: medium-sized
v_gene: TRBV7-2
j_gene: TRBJ2-3
CDR3aa: ASLLGQGLTDTQY

abundance: .
v_gene: TRBV7-2
j_gene: TRBJ2-3
CDR3aa: ASSLVYPGAGTDTQY

abundance: few
v_gene: TRBV20-1
j_gene: TRBJ2-7
CDR3aa: SASGLDLAYEQY

abundance: many
v_gene: TRBV6-6
j_gene: TRBJ2-2
CDR3aa: ASSYPTDEANTGELF

abundance: many
v_gene: TRBV23-1
j_gene: TRBJ1-6
CDR3aa: ASSQNTQGPFSYNSPLH

abundance: .
v_gene: TRBV19
j_gene: TRBJ2-2
CDR3aa: ASSGQGGAGELF

abundance: .
v_gene: TRBV2
j_gene: TRBJ1-4
CDR3aa: ASGRQGTNEKLF

abundance: once
v_gene: TRBV18
j_gene: TRBJ2-6
CDR3aa: ASSPPGQGTPGANVLT

abundance: many
v_gene: TRBV20-1
j_gene: TRBJ1-5
CDR3aa: SARVSGRSNQPQH

abundance: many
v_gene: TRBV6-6
j_gene: TRBJ2-1
CDR3aa: ASSEQGSSYNEQF

abundance: .
v_gene: TRBV18
j_gene: TRBJ2-6
CDR3aa: ASSPGGANVLT

abundance: .
v_gene: TRBV5-1
j_gene: TRBJ2-2
CDR3aa: ASGPQGYTGELF

abundance: many
v_gene: TRBV20-1
j_gene: TRBJ1-5
CDR3aa: SVPGGPGSDQPQH

abundance: many
v_gene: TRBV28
j_gene: TRBJ1-1
CDR3aa: ASSPTGVEGTEAF

abundance: few
v_gene: TRBV5-1
j_gene: TRBJ2-6
CDR3aa: ASSVATSEANVLT

abundance: many
v_gene: TRBV5-1
j_gene: TRBJ1-1
CDR3aa: ASSLDRAGTEAF

abundance: many
v_gene: TRBV3-1
j_gene: TRBJ1-1
CDR3aa: ASSQLQGNTEAF

abundance: many
v_gene: TRBV10-3
j_gene: TRBJ2-3
CDR3aa: AISSSGGKDTQY